This TCR beta chain appears in the sequencing data of a study of blood T cell repertoires in COVID-19. Whole-study context: The cDNA or gDNA used as material had been derived from T cells, B-cell-depleted T cells, or PBMCs.

Per germline, CDR1 KGHSH and CDR2 LQKENI. The V end lost 8 bases, the J end lost 7 bases, and 11 bases lay between the germline ends. The CDR3 length is 12 residues. Authors' data handling: Reference gene primer amplification gave estimated nucleated cell counts. Only in-frame clones appear in the TCRdb table, and some are missing; sequencing was by immunoSEQ multiplex PCR. For V, J and clone size, that table is used; D and trimming come from the DNA. Of 280,000 or so clones listed, 85% to 90% are singletons. The study recruited people aged 18 to 89 years across roughly 25 US areas. Assignments of participants to cohorts depended upon their own reported clinical history.

This receptor was obtained from a woman in her fifties or sixties who had been exposed to COVID-19. This rearrangement joins TRBV18 to TRBJ2-2; D not resolved. Source material: PBMCs or T cells enriched from blood (not recorded which). This chain's CDR3 is CASTESVGELFF. In nucleotides, the CDR3 is TGTGCCAGCACCGAATCGGTCGGGGAGCTGTTTTTT.